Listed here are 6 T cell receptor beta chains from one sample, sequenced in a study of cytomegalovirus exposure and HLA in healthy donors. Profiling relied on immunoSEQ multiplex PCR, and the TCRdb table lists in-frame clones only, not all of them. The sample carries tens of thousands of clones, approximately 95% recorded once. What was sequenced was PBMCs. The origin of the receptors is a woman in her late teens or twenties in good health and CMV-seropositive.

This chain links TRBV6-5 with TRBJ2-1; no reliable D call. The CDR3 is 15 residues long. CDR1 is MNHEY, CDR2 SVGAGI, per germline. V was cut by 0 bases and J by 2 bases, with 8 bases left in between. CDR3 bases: TGTGCCAGCAGTTACTCGTTCAGCGCCTACAATGAGCAGTTCTTC. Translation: CASSYSFSAYNEQFF.

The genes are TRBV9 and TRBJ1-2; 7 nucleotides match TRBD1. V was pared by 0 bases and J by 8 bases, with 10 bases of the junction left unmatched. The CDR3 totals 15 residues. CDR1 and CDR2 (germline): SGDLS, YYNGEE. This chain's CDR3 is CASSVAGGGYEGYTF. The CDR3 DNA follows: TGTGCCAGCAGCGTAGCAGGGGGAGGCTATGAGGGCTACACCTTC. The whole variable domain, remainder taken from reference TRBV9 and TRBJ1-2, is DSGVTQTPKHLITATGQRVTLRCSPRSGDLSVYWYQQSLDQGLQFLIQYYNGEERAKGNILERFSAQQFPDLHSELNLSSLELGDSALYFCASSVAGGGYEGYTFGSGTRLTVV.

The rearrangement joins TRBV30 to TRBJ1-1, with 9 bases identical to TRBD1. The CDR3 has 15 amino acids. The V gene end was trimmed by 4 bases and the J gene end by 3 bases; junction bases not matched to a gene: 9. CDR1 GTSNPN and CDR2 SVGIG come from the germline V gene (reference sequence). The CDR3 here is CAWIAQDRGDTEAFF. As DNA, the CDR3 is TGTGCCTGGATCGCCCAGGACAGGGGAGACACTGAAGCTTTCTTT.

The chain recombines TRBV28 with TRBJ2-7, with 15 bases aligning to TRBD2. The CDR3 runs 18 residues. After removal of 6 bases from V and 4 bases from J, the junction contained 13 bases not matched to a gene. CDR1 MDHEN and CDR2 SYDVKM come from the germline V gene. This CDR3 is CASRRSTGLAGGRYEQYF. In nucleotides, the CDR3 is TGTGCCAGCAGGAGATCGACGGGACTAGCGGGAGGAAGGTACGAGCAGTACTTC.

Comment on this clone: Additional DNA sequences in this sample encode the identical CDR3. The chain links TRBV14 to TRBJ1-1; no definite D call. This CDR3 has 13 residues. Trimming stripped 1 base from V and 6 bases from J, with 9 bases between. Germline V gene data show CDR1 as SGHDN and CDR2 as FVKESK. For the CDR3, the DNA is TGTGCCAGCAGCCAAGGCGGACTGGCTGAAGCTTTCTTT. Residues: CASSQGGLAEAFF. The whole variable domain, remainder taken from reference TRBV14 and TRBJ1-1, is EAGVTQFPSHSVIEKGQTVTLRCDPISGHDNLYWYRRVMGKEIKFLLHFVKESKQDESGMPNNRFLAERTGGTYSTLKVQPAELEDSGVYFCASSQGGLAEAFFGQGTRLTVV.

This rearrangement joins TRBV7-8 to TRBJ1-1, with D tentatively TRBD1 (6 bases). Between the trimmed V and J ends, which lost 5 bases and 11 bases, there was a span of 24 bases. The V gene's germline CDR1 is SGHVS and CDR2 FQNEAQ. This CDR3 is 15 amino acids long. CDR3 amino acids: CASSPRRTAVLAAFF. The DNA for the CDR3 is TGTGCCAGCAGCCCGAGACGGACAGCGGTCCTGGCGGCTTTCTTT.